What follows are 8 T cell receptor beta chains derived from one specimen sequenced in a study of early stage breast cancer tumors. Data came from immunoSEQ multiplex PCR; TCRdb stores just in-frame clones and leaves some out. The sample contains more than 65,000 clones, over 80% of which appear only once. The sample comprised blood. These TCRs come from a person aged 35-50 years with breast cancer.

The chain couples TRBV6-1 to TRBJ2-7; D ambiguous. CDR1 and CDR2 (germline): MNHNS, SASEGT. The CDR3 consists of 15 residues. V was pared by 0 bases and J by 1 base, with 10 bases between. The CDR3 sequence is CASSEALWASYEQYF. The CDR3 DNA sequence: TGTGCCAGCAGTGAAGCGCTCTGGGCGTCCTACGAGCAGTACTTC.

This clone was recorded once. The rearrangement joins TRBV7-3 to TRBJ2-6; D gene uncertain. This CDR3 contains 14 residues. Germline values: CDR1 SGHTA, CDR2 FQGTGA. V was shortened by 4 bases and J by 0 bases, with 4 bases between the two germline ends. CDR3 nucleotides: TGTGCCAGCAGCTCGGGCTCTGGGGCCAACGTCCTGACTTTC. It is translated as CASSSGSGANVLTF.

The chain employs TRBV21-1 and TRBJ1-5; the table's D call TRBD1 went unverified against the DNA. TRBV21-1 is flagged as a pseudogene. The CDR3 is 14 residues long. The CDR3 region has the DNA TGTGCCAGCAGCAAAGGGGACAGGGAAAAGCCCCAGCATTTT. The encoded protein is CASSKGDREKPQHF.

This sequence joins TRBV28 and TRBJ1-1; no clear D. The CDR3 totals 13 residues. Germline CDR1 is MDHEN and CDR2 is SYDVKM. Trimming left V 2 bases short and J 0 bases short, with 4 bases between. CDR3 bases: TGTGCCAGCAGTTTACCTATGAACACTGAAGCTTTCTTT. Its protein is CASSLPMNTEAFF.

The V gene is TRBV7-8, the J gene TRBJ1-5, with unresolved D. V lost 1 base to trimming and J lost 4 bases, with 14 bases between them. This CDR3 has 16 residues. Looked up from germline, CDR1 is SGHVS and CDR2 is FQNEAQ. Here the CDR3 DNA reads TGTGCCAGCAGCTTAGATCTGGCCTCTCGGAATCAGCCCCAGCATTTT. This sequence encodes CASSLDLASRNQPQHF.

CDR3 nucleotide sequence: TGTGCCAGCAGTGACCGACTAGTGGAGACCCAGTACTTC. It is translated as CASSDRLVETQYF. The rearrangement uses TRBV28 and TRBJ2-5, with D tentatively TRBD2 (6 bases). Trimming shortened V by 5 bases and J by 5 bases, and 12 bases separated the two germline ends. The CDR3 contains 13 residues. Looked up from germline, CDR1 is MDHEN and CDR2 is SYDVKM.

This clone was seen once. This sequence joins TRBV14 and TRBJ2-1; possibly TRBD2 for D (5 bases). V shed 0 bases and J shed 8 bases, with 17 bases lying between them. The germline V gene has CDR1 SGHDN and CDR2 FVKESK. This CDR3 is built from 16 residues. The CDR3 nucleotides are TGTGCCAGCAGCCAAGATACGGGAAACGGGCAATATGAGCAGTTCTTC. Amino acid sequence: CASSQDTGNGQYEQFF.

This chain uses TRBV6-6 with TRBJ2-3, with D possibly matching TRBD2 (5 bases). CDR3 length: 14 residues. Germline V gene lookup returns CDR1 MNHNY and CDR2 SVGAGI (reference sequence). V was cut by 6 bases and J by 0 bases, with 10 bases left in between. The chain's CDR3 is CASRGAVSTDTQYF. The CDR3, as DNA: TGTGCCAGCAGGGGAGCGGTTAGCACAGATACGCAGTATTTT.